This TCR beta chain is drawn from a study of shared clonotypes between healthy human individuals. Study-wide background: In total, the donors were a couple of women and three men aged 18 to 49. Per-donor plates numbered three CD4 naive, three CD4 memory, two CD8 naive and one CD8 memory. Study-level results: Compared with clonotypes that all four donors shared, non-shared clonotypes had lower generation probabilities. Clonotype sharing among donors, it was expected, would be affected by sequencing depth.

CDR3 length: 15 residues. The germline CDR1 and CDR2 sequences are SGHRS and YFSETQ. V was clipped by 2 bases and J by 2 bases; unmatched bases: 5. On this clone itself: The antigen remains unidentified.

Generated by immunoSEQ multiplex PCR, the TCRdb table keeps only in-frame clones and is missing some. Here the sample spans millions of clones, 95% being singletons. This chain connects TRBV5-1 to TRBJ2-7, with TRBD2 identical over 9 bases. Sequenced input: naive CD4+ T cells sorted from blood. This sample's subset: CD45RA+ positively selected. This TCR derives from a man between 18 and 35 years old in good health. In DNA, the CDR3 is TGCGCCAGCAGCTTAAGCGGGAGGACCACCTACGAGCAGTACTTC. Its translation: CASSLSGRTTYEQYF.